A selection of T cell receptor beta chains follows, all from one sample in a study of T cell changes during pregnancy in multiple sclerosis. Produced via immunoSEQ multiplex PCR; TCRdb's table is partial and in-frame only. The table includes around 39,000 clones, 70% to 90% detected once. Source: CD8+ T cells from peripheral blood mononuclear cells, taken in the first trimester of pregnancy. The origin of the receptors is a female donor with multiple sclerosis, enrolled in a pregnancy study. Each CDR3 is given with its conserved first and last residue. A D gene is named only where the DNA matches it firmly. Expanded clones are given a class, and other clones once, few, many or no size at all.

D gene,J gene,V gene,clone size,CDR3 protein,CDR3 DNA
TRBD1,TRBJ2-7,TRBV4-1,.,CASSQGAGGTYEQYF,TGCGCCAGCAGCCAAGGGGCAGGGGGAACGTACGAGCAGTACTTC
TRBD1,TRBJ1-1,TRBV19,.,CASSIQGANTEAFF,TGTGCCAGTAGTATACAGGGGGCGAACACTGAAGCTTTCTTT
.,TRBJ1-2,TRBV11-2,.,CASSLGSGVFNYGYTF,TGTGCCAGCAGCTTAGGTTCGGGGGTGTTTAACTATGGCTACACCTTC
TRBD1,TRBJ1-2,TRBV6-5,.,CASSKGQVFNYGYTF,TGTGCCAGCAGTAAGGGACAGGTATTCAACTATGGCTACACCTTC
TRBD2,TRBJ2-1,TRBV5-5,.,CASSQEASGAYNEQFF,TGTGCCAGCAGCCAAGAGGCTAGCGGGGCTTACAATGAGCAGTTCTTC
TRBD2,TRBJ2-1,TRBV18,.,CASSPTSGVYNEQFF,TGTGCCAGCTCACCGACTAGCGGGGTATACAATGAGCAGTTCTTC
TRBD1,TRBJ1-2,TRBV19,.,CASSYRGKANYGYTF,TGTGCCAGTAGCTACAGGGGGAAAGCTAACTATGGCTACACCTTC
.,TRBJ1-2,TRBV18,.,CASSLYLDSDYGYTF,TGTGCCAGCTCACTTTATCTAGACAGCGACTATGGCTACACCTTC
TRBD2,TRBJ2-3,TRBV11-2,.,CASSLIGTSGEASTDTQYF,TGTGCCAGCAGCCTGATCGGGACTAGCGGGGAAGCTAGCACAGATACGCAGTATTTT
TRBD2,TRBJ2-1,TRBV19,.,CASGLAGANEQFF,TGTGCCAGTGGACTAGCGGGGGCAAATGAGCAGTTCTTC
.,TRBJ1-1,TRBV5-5,.,CASSLGALNTEAFF,TGTGCCAGCAGCTTGGGGGCGCTCAACACTGAAGCTTTCTTT
TRBD2,TRBJ2-5,TRBV7-6,.,CASSGPSGGYKETQYF,TGTGCCAGCAGCGGGCCTAGCGGGGGGTACAAAGAGACCCAGTACTTC
TRBD2,TRBJ2-1,TRBV4-1,.,CASSQEGLAGSGEQFF,TGCGCCAGCAGCCAGGAGGGACTAGCGGGGTCGGGTGAGCAGTTCTTC
.,TRBJ1-2,TRBV7-2,.,CASSLAGSSRVTGYTF,TGTGCCAGCAGCTTAGCTGGTTCCTCGAGGGTCACTGGCTACACCTTC
.,TRBJ2-7,TRBV19,once,CASSIGAGSIYEQYF,TGTGCCAGTAGTATAGGGGCCGGTAGTATCTACGAGCAGTACTTC
TRBD1,TRBJ1-2,TRBV4-1,.,CASSQDFGTDPHGYTF,TGCGCCAGCAGCCAAGATTTTGGGACAGATCCCCATGGCTACACCTTC
TRBD1,TRBJ1-1,TRBV4-1,.,CASSQDRQGGSEAFF,TGCGCCAGCAGCCAAGATCGACAGGGGGGTTCTGAAGCTTTCTTT
.,TRBJ1-2,TRBV9,.,CASSVGRGDANYGYTF,TGTGCCAGCAGCGTGGGCAGGGGTGACGCTAACTATGGCTACACCTTC
.,TRBJ2-1,TRBV4-1,.,CASSLRGLYNEQFF,TGCGCCAGCAGCCTGCGTGGACTCTACAATGAGCAGTTCTTC
.,TRBJ2-5,TRBV6-4,.,CASRDDGGTQYF,TGTGCCAGCAGGGACGATGGAGGGACCCAGTACTTC
TRBD1,TRBJ2-7,TRBV27,.,CASSSLTSGQGYEQYF,TGTGCCAGCAGTTCCCTCACCTCGGGACAGGGCTACGAGCAGTACTTC
TRBD1,TRBJ2-7,TRBV12-5,.,CASGGTGTGGNEQYF,TGTGCTAGTGGTGGAACCGGGACAGGAGGGAACGAGCAGTACTTC